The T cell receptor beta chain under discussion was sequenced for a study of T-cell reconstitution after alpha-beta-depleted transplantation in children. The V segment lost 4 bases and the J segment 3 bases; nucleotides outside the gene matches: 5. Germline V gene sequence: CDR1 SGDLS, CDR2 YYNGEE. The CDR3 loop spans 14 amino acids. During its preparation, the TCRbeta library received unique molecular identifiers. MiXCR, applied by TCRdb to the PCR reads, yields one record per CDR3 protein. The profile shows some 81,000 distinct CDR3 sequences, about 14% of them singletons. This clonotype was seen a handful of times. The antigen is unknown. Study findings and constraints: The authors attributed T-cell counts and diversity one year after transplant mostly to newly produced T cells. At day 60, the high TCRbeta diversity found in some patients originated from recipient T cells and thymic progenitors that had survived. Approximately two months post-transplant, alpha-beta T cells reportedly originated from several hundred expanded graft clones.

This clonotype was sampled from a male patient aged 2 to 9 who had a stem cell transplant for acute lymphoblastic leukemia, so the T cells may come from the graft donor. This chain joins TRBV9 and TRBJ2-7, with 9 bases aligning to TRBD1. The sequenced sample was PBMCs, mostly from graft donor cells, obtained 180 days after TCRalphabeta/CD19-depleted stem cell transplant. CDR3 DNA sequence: TGTGCCAGCAGCCCTTGGGACAGGGACTACGAGCAGTACTTC. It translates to CASSPWDRDYEQYF.